This T cell receptor beta chain was profiled in a study of cytomegalovirus exposure and HLA in healthy donors. The overall study: Of all 400 or so donors who were genotyped, roughly 81% belonged to the Caucasian-associated ancestry cluster.

The V end lost 6 bases, the J end lost 1 base, and 14 bases lay between the germline ends. Per the germline V gene, CDR1 is SGHNT and CDR2 is YYREEE (reference sequence). The CDR3 is made up of 14 amino acids. This clone was detected a few times. Its target is unknown. The PCR was carried out with 60 Vbeta primers and 13 Jbeta primers. Using immunoSEQ multiplex PCR, the repertoire was profiled, and TCRdb retains in-frame clones only, with some absent. This table has about 190,000 clones, roughly 77% appearing once. Broader study findings: Prior analysis indicated that the majority of TCR beta V segments exhibited productivity approximately 87% or approximately 30% of the time.

The chain couples TRBV5-4 to TRBJ2-7; the D is unclear. The sequencing input was PBMCs. The TCR was taken from a woman in her thirties in good health and CMV-seropositive. CDR3 protein: CASTTHSGSYEQYF. CDR3 nucleotide sequence: TGTGCCAGCACTACCCATTCGGGTTCCTACGAGCAGTACTTC.